This TCR beta chain was observed in a study of human T cells and chemical hapten exposure. Whole-study results and caveats: Expanded TCRs made up significantly more big CDR3 similarity clusters than controls did. Unchanged with DPC sensitization were TCRs above 1 in 1000 frequency. Given that the donors had alopecia, their immune response may differ from that seen in healthy people.

Time point denoted: patch test 1, 2 weeks after DPC sensitization. Treatment reported: therapeutic diphenylcyclopropenone sensitization with weekly scalp DPC. Before extraction, the whole blood was not fractionated, and total RNA was taken from it. Library construction involved attaching unique molecular identifiers to individual cDNA molecules, which allowed quantitative, reproducible TCR counting. TCRdb called the RACE reads again in MiXCR, with one record for every CDR3 protein. This table has roughly 50,000 distinct CDR3 sequences, 8% to 13% appearing once. As for this clonotype: No antigen is known for it.

The CDR3 extends over 15 amino acids. Germline CDR1 is KGHDR and CDR2 is SFDVKD. Trimming took 7 bases from V and 4 from J; bases not matched to a gene: 7. The clonotype originates from a woman between 35 and 50 years old with alopecia areata. Some clones in this sample may be carry-over from other donors' samples. The sequencing used whole blood, collected in connection with sensitization to the hapten diphenylcyclopropenone (DPC). The chain uses TRBV24-1 and TRBJ2-2; 8 bases map to TRBD1. CDR3 nucleotide sequence: TGTGCCACCAGGGAGACAGGGGTGAGCACCGGGGAGCTGTTTTTT. Protein sequence: CATRETGVSTGELFF.